This T cell receptor (beta chain) appears in the sequencing data of a study of regulatory T cells in long-lasting Graves disease. This clonotype was seen ten or more times. The time point is: newly diagnosed GD, antithyroid drugs for less than 3 months. RNA extracted from PBMCs served as the sequencing template. With iRepertoire HTBI primers and Arm-PCR of CDR3 regions, TCR beta libraries were built. TCRdb ran MiXCR on the multiplex PCR reads and lists one entry per CDR3 protein. The sample consists of about 440,000 distinct CDR3 sequences, about 15% of them appearing once. This CDR3 spans 15 amino acids. CDR1 SGHNT and CDR2 YENEEA come from the germline V gene. V dropped 5 bases and J dropped 3; count of bases not matched to a gene: 6. This same sample was also part of a study on T cells in Graves' hyperthyroidism and ophthalmopathy. According to that study: Researchers report that a 13 V-J model separated ophthalmopathy from stable hyperthyroidism.

The chain links TRBV11-3 to TRBJ2-2, with TRBD1 identical over 7 bases. This receptor was identified in a woman in her thirties with Graves disease. The source was peripheral blood mononuclear cells (PBMCs), collected at new diagnosis, from a patient treated with antithyroid drugs. The chain's CDR3 is CASSARQGYTGELFF. CDR3 DNA sequence: TGTGCCAGCAGCGCCCGACAGGGATACACCGGGGAGCTGTTTTTT.